This T cell receptor beta chain was sequenced in a study of T-cell memory formation after mild COVID-19. Findings and caveats of the study: Among contracting clones, CD4+ were mainly CM/EM and CD8+ enriched in EMRA.

TCRdb re-called the 5' RACE reads through MiXCR, storing one row per CDR3 protein. The profile covers about 410,000 distinct CDR3 sequences, with 20% to 30% appearing a single time and approximately 14% taken by the ten largest. The length of the CDR3 is 17 residues. Germline loops: CDR1 LGHNA, CDR2 YNFKEQ. V lost 0 bases and J lost 6; bases outside the gene matches: 4. This clonotype occurred many times. Its specificity is unknown. The receptor was isolated from an adult woman who had mild COVID-19 (a few samples of this study predate the infection). Cell type and time point are not known. Sequenced input: PBMCs or a T cell subset sorted from them (not recorded which). The chain joins TRBV4-2 to TRBJ2-5; 16 bases line up with TRBD2. CDR3 coding DNA: TGTGCCAGCAGCCAAGAGGGGACTAGCGGGGGGGTGAAGACCCAGTACTTC. Residues: CASSQEGTSGGVKTQYF.